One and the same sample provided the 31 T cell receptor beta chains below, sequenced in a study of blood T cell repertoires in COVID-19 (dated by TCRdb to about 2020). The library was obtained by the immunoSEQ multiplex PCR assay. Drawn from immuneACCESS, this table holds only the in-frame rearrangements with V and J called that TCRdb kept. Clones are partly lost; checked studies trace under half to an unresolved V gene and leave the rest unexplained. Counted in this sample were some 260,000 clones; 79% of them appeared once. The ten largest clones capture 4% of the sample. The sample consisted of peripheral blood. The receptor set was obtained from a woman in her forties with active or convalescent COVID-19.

CDR3: CASRAQGGGSREQYV. The CDR3 DNA reads as TGTGCCAGCAGAGCCCAGGGGGGCGGCTCGAGAGAGCAGTACGTC. The gene calls are TRBV2 and TRBJ2-7; perhaps TRBD1 as D (7 bases). There are 15 residues in the CDR3. Germline CDR1 reads SNHLY; CDR2 reads FYNNEI. V lost 6 bases, J lost 7 bases, and 22 bases lay in between.

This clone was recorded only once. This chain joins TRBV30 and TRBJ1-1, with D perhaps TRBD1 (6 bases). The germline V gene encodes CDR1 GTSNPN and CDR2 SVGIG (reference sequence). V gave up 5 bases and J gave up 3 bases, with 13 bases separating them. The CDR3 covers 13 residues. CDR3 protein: CAWGDIRDTEAFF. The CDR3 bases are TGTGCCTGGGGGGACATAAGGGACACTGAAGCTTTCTTT.

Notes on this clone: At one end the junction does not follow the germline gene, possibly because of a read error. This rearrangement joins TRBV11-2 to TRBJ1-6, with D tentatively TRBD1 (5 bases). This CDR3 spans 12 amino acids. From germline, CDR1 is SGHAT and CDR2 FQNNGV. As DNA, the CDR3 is TGTGCCAGCAGCCCGGGAGGGACGGCCGTTAACTTT. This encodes CASSPGGTAVNF.

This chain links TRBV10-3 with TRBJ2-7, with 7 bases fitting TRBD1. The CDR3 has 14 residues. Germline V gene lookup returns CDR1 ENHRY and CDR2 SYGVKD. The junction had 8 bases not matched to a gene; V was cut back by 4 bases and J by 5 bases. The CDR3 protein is CAISAQQGFNEQYF. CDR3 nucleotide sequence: TGTGCCATCAGTGCCCAACAGGGGTTCAACGAGCAGTACTTC.

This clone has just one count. CDR3: CASSLDNSNYEQYF. The DNA for the CDR3 is TGCGCCAGCAGCTTGGATAACTCCAATTACGAGCAGTACTTC. This chain joins TRBV5-1 and TRBJ2-7; D is ambiguous. The CDR3 is 14 amino acids. Germline V gives CDR1 SGHRS, CDR2 YFSETQ. V shed 0 bases and J shed 4 bases, with 11 bases lying between them. The variable domain in full, with the rest retrieved from reference TRBV5-1 and TRBJ2-7, is KAGVTQTPRYLIKTRGQQVTLSCSPISGHRSVSWYQQTPGQGLQFLFEYFSETQRNKGNFPGRFSGRQFSNSRSEMNVSTLELGDSALYLCASSLDNSNYEQYFGPGTRLTVT.

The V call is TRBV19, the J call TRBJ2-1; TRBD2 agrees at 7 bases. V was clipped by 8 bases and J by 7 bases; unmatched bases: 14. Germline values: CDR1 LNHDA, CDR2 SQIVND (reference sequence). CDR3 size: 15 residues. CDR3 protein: CASYRGGTPVNEQFF. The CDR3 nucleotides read TGTGCCAGTTATCGCGGGGGAACGCCCGTGAATGAGCAGTTCTTC.

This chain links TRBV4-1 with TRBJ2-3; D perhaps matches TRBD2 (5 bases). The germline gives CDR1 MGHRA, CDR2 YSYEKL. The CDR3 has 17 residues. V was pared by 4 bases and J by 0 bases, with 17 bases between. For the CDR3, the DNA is TGCGCCAGCAGCCGAGGCGGACTCGCCGGTAGCACAGATACGCAGTATTTT. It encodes CASSRGGLAGSTDTQYF.

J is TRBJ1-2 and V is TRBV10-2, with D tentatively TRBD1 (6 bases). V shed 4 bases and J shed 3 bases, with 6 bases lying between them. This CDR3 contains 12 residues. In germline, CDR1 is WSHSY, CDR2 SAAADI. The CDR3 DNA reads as TGCGCCAGCAGTGGGACAGACTATGGCTACACCTTC. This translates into CASSGTDYGYTF.

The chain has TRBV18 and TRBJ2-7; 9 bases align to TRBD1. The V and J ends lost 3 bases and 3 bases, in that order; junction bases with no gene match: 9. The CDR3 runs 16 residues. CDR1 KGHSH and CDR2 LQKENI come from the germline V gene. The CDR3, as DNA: TGTGCCAGCTCACCTTCCTCCGGGACAGGGATCTACGAGCAGTACTTC. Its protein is CASSPSSGTGIYEQYF.

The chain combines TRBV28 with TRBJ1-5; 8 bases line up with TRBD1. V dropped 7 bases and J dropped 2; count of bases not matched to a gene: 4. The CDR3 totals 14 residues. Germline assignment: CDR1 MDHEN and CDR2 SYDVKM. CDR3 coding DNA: TGTGCCAGCACGCTGACAGGGGGCAATCAGCCCCAGCATTTT. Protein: CASTLTGGNQPQHF. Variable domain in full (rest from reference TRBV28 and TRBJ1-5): DVKVTQSSRYLVKRTGEKVFLECVQDMDHENMFWYRQDPGLGLRLIYFSYDVKMKEKGDIPEGYSVSREKKERFSLILESASTNQTSMYLCASTLTGGNQPQHFGDGTRLSIL.

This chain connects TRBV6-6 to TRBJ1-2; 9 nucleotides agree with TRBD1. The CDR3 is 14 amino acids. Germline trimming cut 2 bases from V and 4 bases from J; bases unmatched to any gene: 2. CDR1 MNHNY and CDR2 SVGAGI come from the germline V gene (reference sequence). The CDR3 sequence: CASSYGQGSYGYTF. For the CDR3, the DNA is TGTGCCAGCAGTTACGGACAGGGGAGCTATGGCTACACCTTC.

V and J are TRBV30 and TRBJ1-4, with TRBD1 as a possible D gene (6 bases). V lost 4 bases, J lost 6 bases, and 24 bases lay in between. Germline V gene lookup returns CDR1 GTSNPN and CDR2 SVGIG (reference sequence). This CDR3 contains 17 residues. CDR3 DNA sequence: TGTGCCTGGAATGAGTACAGGGCTCGAAAGTCAGATGAAAAACTGTTTTTT. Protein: CAWNEYRARKSDEKLFF.

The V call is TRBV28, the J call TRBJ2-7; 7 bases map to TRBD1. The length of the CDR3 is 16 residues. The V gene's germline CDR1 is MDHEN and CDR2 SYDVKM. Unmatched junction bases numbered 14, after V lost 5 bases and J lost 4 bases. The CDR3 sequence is CASSPISLGQPYEQYV. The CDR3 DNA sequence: TGTGCCAGCAGTCCGATTTCCCTGGGACAGCCGTACGAGCAGTACGTC.

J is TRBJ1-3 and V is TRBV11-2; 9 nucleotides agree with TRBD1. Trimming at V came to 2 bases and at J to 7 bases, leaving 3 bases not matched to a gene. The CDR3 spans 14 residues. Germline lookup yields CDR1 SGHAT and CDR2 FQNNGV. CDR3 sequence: CASSLSGQGNTIYF. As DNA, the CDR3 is TGTGCCAGCAGCTTATCAGGACAGGGGAACACCATATATTTT. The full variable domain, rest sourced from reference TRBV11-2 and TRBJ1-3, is EAGVAQSPRYKIIEKRQSVAFWCNPISGHATLYWYQQILGQGPKLLIQFQNNGVVDDSQLPKDRFSAERLKGVDSTLKIQPAKLEDSAVYLCASSLSGQGNTIYFGEGSWLTVV.

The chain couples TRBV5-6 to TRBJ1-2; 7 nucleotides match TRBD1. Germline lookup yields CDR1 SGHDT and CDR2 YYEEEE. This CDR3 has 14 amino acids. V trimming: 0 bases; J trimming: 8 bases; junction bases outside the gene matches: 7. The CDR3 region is CASSLVVGGRGYTF. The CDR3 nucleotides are TGTGCCAGCAGCTTGGTAGTAGGGGGCAGGGGCTACACCTTC.

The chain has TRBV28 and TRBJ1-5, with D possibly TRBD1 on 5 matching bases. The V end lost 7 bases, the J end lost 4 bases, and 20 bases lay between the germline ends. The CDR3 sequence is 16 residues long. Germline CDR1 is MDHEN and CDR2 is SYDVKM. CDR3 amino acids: CASTSSPGGGNQPQHF. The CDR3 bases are TGTGCCAGCACCTCATCGCCCGGGGGTGGGAATCAGCCCCAGCATTTT.

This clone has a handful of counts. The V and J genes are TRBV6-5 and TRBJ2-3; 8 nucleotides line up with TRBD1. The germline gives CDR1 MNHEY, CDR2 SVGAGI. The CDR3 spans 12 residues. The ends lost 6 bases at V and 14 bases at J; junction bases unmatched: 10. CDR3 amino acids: CASSPGDRPRYF. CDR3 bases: TGTGCCAGCAGCCCCGGGGACAGGCCTAGGTATTTT.

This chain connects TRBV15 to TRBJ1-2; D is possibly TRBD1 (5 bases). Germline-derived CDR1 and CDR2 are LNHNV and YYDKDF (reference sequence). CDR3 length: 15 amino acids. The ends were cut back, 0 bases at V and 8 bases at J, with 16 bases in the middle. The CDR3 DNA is TGTGCCACCAGCAGAGAAGGATTGCAGGGAGGAGGCTACACCTTC. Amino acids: CATSREGLQGGGYTF.

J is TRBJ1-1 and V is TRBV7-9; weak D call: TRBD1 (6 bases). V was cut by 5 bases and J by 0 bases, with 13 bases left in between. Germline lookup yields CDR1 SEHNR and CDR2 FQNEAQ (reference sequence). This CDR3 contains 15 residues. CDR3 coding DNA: TGTGCCAGCAGCAGGATCGACAGGTTGAACACTGAAGCTTTCTTT. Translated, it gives CASSRIDRLNTEAFF. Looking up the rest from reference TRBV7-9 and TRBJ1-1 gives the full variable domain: DTGVSQNPRHKITKRGQNVTFRCDPISEHNRLYWYRQTLGQGPEFLTYFQNEAQLEKSRLLSDRFSAERPKGSFSTLEIQRTEQGDSAMYLCASSRIDRLNTEAFFGQGTRLTVV.

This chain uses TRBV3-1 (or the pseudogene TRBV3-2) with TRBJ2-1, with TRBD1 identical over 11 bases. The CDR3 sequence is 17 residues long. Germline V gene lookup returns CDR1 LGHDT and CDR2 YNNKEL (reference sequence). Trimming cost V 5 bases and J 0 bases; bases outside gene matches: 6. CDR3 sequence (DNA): TGTGCCAGCAGCGCTTCCGGGACAGGGGGCTCCTACAATGAGCAGTTCTTC. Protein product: CASSASGTGGSYNEQFF.

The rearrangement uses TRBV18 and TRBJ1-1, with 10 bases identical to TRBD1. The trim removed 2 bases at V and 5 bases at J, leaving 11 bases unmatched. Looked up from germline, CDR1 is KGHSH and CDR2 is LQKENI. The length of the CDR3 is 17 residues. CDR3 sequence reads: CASSPGTGESWRTEAFF. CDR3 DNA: TGTGCCAGCTCACCAGGGACAGGGGAATCATGGAGGACTGAAGCTTTCTTT.

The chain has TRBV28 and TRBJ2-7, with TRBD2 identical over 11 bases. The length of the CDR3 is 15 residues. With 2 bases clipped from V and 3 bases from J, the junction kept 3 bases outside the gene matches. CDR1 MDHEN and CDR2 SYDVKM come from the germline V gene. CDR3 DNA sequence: TGTGCCAGCAGTTTAGGGCTAGCGGGGGGCTACGAGCAGTACTTC. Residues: CASSLGLAGGYEQYF.

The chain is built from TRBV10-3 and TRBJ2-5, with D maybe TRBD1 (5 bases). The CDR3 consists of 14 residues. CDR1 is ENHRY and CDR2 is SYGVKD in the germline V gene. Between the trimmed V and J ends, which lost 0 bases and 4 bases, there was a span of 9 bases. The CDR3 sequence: CAISESSQGETQYF. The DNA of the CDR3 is TGTGCCATCAGTGAGTCGAGTCAGGGAGAGACCCAGTACTTC.

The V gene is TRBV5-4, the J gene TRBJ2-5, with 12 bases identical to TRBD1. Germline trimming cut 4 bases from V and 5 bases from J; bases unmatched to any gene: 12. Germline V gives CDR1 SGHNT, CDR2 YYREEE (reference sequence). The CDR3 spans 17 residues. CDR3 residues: CASSLPGQGASRETQYF. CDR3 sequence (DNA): TGTGCCAGCAGCCTACCGGGACAGGGGGCGTCTAGGGAGACCCAGTACTTC.

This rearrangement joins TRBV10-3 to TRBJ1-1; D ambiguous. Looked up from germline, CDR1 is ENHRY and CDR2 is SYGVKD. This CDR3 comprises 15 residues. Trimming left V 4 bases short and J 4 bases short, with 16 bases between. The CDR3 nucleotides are TGTGCCATCAGTGCTGGAACCGGAGGCGGCACTGAAGCTTTCTTT. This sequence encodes CAISAGTGGGTEAFF.

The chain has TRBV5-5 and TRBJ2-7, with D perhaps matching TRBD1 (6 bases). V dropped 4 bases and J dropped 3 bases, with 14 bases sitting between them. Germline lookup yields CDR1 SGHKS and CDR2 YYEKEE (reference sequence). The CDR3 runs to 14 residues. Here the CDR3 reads CASSLGTNGYEQYV. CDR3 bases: TGTGCCAGCAGCCTCGGGACAAACGGCTACGAGCAGTACGTC.

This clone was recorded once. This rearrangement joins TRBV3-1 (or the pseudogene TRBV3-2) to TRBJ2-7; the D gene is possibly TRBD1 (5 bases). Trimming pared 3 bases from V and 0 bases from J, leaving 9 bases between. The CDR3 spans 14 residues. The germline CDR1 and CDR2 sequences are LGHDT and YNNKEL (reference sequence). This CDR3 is CASSQADSSYEQYV. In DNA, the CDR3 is TGTGCCAGCAGCCAGGCAGACAGCTCCTACGAGCAGTACGTC.

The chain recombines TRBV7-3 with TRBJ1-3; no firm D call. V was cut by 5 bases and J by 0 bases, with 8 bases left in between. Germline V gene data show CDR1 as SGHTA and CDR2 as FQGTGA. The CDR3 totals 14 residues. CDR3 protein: CASSPGSSGNTIYF. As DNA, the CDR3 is TGTGCCAGCAGCCCGGGGTCCTCTGGAAACACCATATATTTT.

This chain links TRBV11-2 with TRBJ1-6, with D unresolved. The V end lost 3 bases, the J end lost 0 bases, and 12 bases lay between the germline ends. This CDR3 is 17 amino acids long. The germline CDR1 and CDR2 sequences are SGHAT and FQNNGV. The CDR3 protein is CASSFSNSYSYNSPLHF. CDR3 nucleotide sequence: TGTGCCAGCAGCTTCTCTAACAGCTACTCCTATAATTCACCCCTCCACTTT.

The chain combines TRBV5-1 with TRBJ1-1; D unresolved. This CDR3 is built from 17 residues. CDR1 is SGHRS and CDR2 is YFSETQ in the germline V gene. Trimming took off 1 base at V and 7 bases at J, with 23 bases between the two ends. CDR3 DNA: TGCGCCAGCAGCTTGTTGGAGGCCCGTGATTACCCACGTGAAGCTTTCTTT. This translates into CASSLLEARDYPREAFF.

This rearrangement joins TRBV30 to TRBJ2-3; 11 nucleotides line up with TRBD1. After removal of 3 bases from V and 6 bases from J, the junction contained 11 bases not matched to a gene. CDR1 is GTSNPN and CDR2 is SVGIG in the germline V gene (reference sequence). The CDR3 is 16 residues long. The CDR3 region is CAWSPGQGGSGDTQYF. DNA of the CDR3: TGTGCCTGGAGCCCGGGACAGGGGGGCTCGGGGGATACGCAGTATTTT.